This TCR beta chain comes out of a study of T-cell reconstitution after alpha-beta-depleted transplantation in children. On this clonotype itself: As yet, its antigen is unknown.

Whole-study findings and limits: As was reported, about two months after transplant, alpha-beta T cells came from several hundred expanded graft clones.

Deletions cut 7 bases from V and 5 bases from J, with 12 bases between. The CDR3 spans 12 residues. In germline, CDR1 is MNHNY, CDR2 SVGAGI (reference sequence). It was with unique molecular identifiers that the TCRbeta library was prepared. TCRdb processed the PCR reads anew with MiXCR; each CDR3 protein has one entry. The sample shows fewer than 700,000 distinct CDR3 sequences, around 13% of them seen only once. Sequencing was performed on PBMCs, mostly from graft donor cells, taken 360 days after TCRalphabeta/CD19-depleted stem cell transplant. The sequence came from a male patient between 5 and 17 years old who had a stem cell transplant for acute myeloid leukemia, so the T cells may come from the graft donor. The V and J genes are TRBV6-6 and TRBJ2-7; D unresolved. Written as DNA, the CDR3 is TGTGCCAGCACCGACCCTCGGGACGAGCAGTACTTC. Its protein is CASTDPRDEQYF.